These 15 T cell receptor beta chains were all obtained from the same sample, sequenced in a study of blood T cell repertoires in COVID-19. Libraries were prepared by immunoSEQ multiplex PCR; TCRdb keeps only in-frame clonotypes and omits some of them. Among roughly 200,000 clones listed, 80% to 90% were seen once. The sequenced sample was PBMCs or T cells enriched from blood (not recorded which). All receptors come from a woman between 35 and 50 years old with acute COVID-19.

The V call is TRBV24-1, the J call TRBJ2-3; weak D call: TRBD1 (6 bases). The germline CDR1 and CDR2 sequences are KGHDR and SFDVKD. The CDR3 length is 17 residues. Trimming removed 4 bases at V and 3 bases at J, with 19 bases between. The CDR3 DNA sequence: TGTGCCACCAGTGACACTGGGGCAGGGGATGGAACAGATACGCAGTATTTT. This translates into CATSDTGAGDGTDTQYF.

The gene calls are TRBV7-2 and TRBJ1-1; no firm D call. The CDR3 runs to 13 residues. The V and J ends lost 7 bases and 4 bases respectively, with 13 bases between them. Germline V gives CDR1 SGHTA, CDR2 FQGNSA. CDR3 loop: CASTSPLSTEAFF. The CDR3 DNA is TGTGCCAGCACCTCGCCTCTGAGCACTGAAGCTTTCTTT.

V usage is TRBV5-4 and J usage is TRBJ2-3, with D uncertain. The CDR3 loop spans 13 amino acids. Germline CDR1 reads SGHNT; CDR2 reads YYREEE (reference sequence). The germline V and J ends were trimmed by 2 bases and 3 bases, with 7 bases remaining between them. The CDR3 is CASSLTATDTQYF. The CDR3 DNA follows: TGTGCCAGCAGCTTAACAGCTACAGATACGCAGTATTTT.

V gene TRBV30 combines with J gene TRBJ1-5; tentatively, D is TRBD1 (5 bases). Trimming left V 0 bases short and J 6 bases short, with 9 bases between. CDR1 is GTSNPN, CDR2 SVGIG, per germline (reference sequence). CDR3 length equals 13 residues. The CDR3: CAWSVSGVQPQHF. CDR3 nucleotide sequence: TGTGCCTGGAGTGTATCGGGGGTTCAGCCCCAGCATTTT.

The CDR3 DNA reads as TGTGCCAGCAGGTACGGGAGCTATGGCTACACCTTC. It yields the protein CASRYGSYGYTF. The V gene is TRBV2, the J gene TRBJ1-2; no definite D call. This CDR3 spans 12 amino acids. The germline V and J ends were trimmed by 6 bases and 4 bases, with 9 bases remaining between them. Germline values: CDR1 SNHLY, CDR2 FYNNEI.

The genes are TRBV3-1 (or the pseudogene TRBV3-2) and TRBJ1-5; D is uncertain. Trimming cost V 0 bases and J 6 bases, with 6 bases left between them. CDR3 size: 13 residues. Germline V gives CDR1 LGHDT, CDR2 YNNKEL (reference sequence). CDR3 in amino acids: CASSQDRSQPQHF. CDR3 sequence (DNA): TGTGCCAGCAGCCAAGATAGAAGTCAGCCCCAGCATTTT.

V gene TRBV5-1 combines with J gene TRBJ2-7; perhaps TRBD2 as D (6 bases). The CDR3 extends over 15 amino acids. With 4 bases removed from V and 1 base from J, the gap between germline ends came to 15 bases. From germline, CDR1 is SGHRS and CDR2 YFSETQ. The CDR3: CASSGGAGPSYEQYF. The CDR3 DNA is TGCGCCAGCAGCGGGGGAGCGGGCCCTTCCTACGAGCAGTACTTC. Together with reference TRBV5-1 and TRBJ2-7, the CDR3 gives the full variable domain: KAGVTQTPRYLIKTRGQQVTLSCSPISGHRSVSWYQQTPGQGLQFLFEYFSETQRNKGNFPGRFSGRQFSNSRSEMNVSTLELGDSALYLCASSGGAGPSYEQYFGPGTRLTVT.

The rearrangement joins TRBV9 to TRBJ1-1; D perhaps matches TRBD1 (6 bases). The length of the CDR3 is 14 residues. Trimming removed 0 bases at V and 1 base at J, with 7 bases between. Germline V gene lookup returns CDR1 SGDLS and CDR2 YYNGEE. CDR3 in amino acids: CASSVEQGNTEAFF. Here the CDR3 DNA reads TGTGCCAGCAGCGTAGAACAGGGGAACACTGAAGCTTTCTTT.

In DNA form, the CDR3 reads TGCAGTGCTAGTAATAGTAGACTCCCCTCCTACGAGCAGTACTTC. It is translated as CSASNSRLPSYEQYF. V is TRBV20-1 and J is TRBJ2-7; unclear D gene. CDR1 is DFQATT, CDR2 SNEGSKA, per germline (reference sequence). Deletions cut 3 bases from V and 0 bases from J, with 15 bases between. The CDR3 is 15 residues long.

The chain couples TRBV15 to TRBJ1-6; D might be TRBD1 (5 bases). V lost 0 bases to trimming and J lost 9 bases, with 15 bases between them. Germline V lookup: CDR1 LNHNV, CDR2 YYDKDF (reference sequence). The CDR3 is made up of 16 amino acids. In nucleotides, the CDR3 is TGTGCCACCAGCAGAGATCGTCGGGGGAGTGGTTCACCCCTCCACTTT. This gives the protein CATSRDRRGSGSPLHF.

The chain uses TRBV19 and TRBJ2-3; the match to TRBD1 covers 7 bases. Germline V CDR1 and CDR2: LNHDA, SQIVND (reference sequence). With 3 bases clipped from V and 1 base from J, the junction kept 4 bases outside the gene matches. This CDR3 region has 15 residues. The CDR3 loop reads CASSMSGTGTDTQYF. The CDR3 DNA sequence: TGTGCCAGTAGTATGTCCGGGACAGGCACAGATACGCAGTATTTT.

The chain combines TRBV9 with TRBJ2-5; TRBD2 matches 9 bases. Germline assignment: CDR1 SGDLS and CDR2 YYNGEE. The CDR3 covers 16 residues. Unmatched junction bases numbered 8, after V lost 0 bases and J lost 5 bases. CDR3 in amino acids: CASSVGAGGPLETQYF. The CDR3 DNA follows: TGTGCCAGCAGCGTAGGGGCGGGAGGGCCGTTGGAGACCCAGTACTTC. Full variable domain (rest looked up from reference TRBV9 and TRBJ2-5): DSGVTQTPKHLITATGQRVTLRCSPRSGDLSVYWYQQSLDQGLQFLIQYYNGEERAKGNILERFSAQQFPDLHSELNLSSLELGDSALYFCASSVGAGGPLETQYFGPGTRLLVL.

The chain's CDR3 is CAISQGAYEQYF. CDR3 DNA sequence: TGTGCCATCAGTCAGGGGGCCTACGAGCAGTACTTC. The chain links TRBV10-3 to TRBJ2-7, with 7 bases lining up with TRBD1. There are 12 residues in the CDR3. The J segment lost 2 bases and the V segment lost 5 bases, leaving 0 bases of the junction unmatched. Germline assignment: CDR1 ENHRY and CDR2 SYGVKD.

The chain couples TRBV5-5 to TRBJ2-2; D gene unclear. The V and J ends lost 0 bases and 6 bases respectively, with 9 bases between them. The CDR3 consists of 14 residues. Germline CDR1 SGHKS, CDR2 YYEKEE (reference sequence). The CDR3 loop is CASSLGNIAGELFF. In DNA, the CDR3 is TGTGCCAGCAGCTTGGGTAACATTGCCGGGGAGCTGTTTTTT.

V usage is TRBV5-4 and J usage is TRBJ2-5; D possibly corresponds to TRBD1 (5 bases). The germline CDR1 and CDR2 sequences are SGHNT and YYREEE (reference sequence). Between the trimmed V and J ends, which lost 4 bases and 1 base, there was a span of 11 bases. There are 14 residues in the CDR3. The CDR3 spells CASSPGQLQETQYF. CDR3 in DNA: TGTGCCAGCAGCCCTGGACAACTCCAAGAGACCCAGTACTTC.